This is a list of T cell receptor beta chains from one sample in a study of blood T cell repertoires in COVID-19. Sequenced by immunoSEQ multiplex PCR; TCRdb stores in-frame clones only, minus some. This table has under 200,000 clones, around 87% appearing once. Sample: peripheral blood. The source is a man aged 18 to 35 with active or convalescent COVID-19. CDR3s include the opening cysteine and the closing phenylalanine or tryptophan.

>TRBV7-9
CASSLFSSNYGYTF
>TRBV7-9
CASSVRGQNTGELFF
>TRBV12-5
CASGVMGLGTDTQYF
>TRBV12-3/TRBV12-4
CASSLKGGETQYF
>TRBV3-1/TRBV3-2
CASSLGEDGYTF
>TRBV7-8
CASSFSGEETQYF
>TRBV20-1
CSARAEYGYTF
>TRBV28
CAIHSRGLVTEAFF
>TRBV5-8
CASSNTGSVYGYTF
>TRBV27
CASSLDSVKNIQYF
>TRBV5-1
CASSPSQTGYNEQFF
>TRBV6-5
CASRRDFGQPQHF
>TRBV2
CASSGYGAGEKLFF
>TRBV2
CASGGQSSGANVLTF
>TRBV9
CASSVASATSTEAFF
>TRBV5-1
CASSLNGGSNQPQHF
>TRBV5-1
CASSLGPPSGANVLTF